These 16 T cell receptor beta chains were sequenced from one sample in a study of long-term antiretroviral therapy in people with HIV. Version v3.0 of the immunoSEQ assay was performed at survey level. The method was immunoSEQ multiplex PCR; TCRdb's version includes in-frame clones alone and lacks a portion of them. The profile covers tens of thousands of clones, with 85% appearing a single time and roughly 9% taken by the ten largest. The starting material was unsorted PBMCs, obtained 2.3 years after starting antiretroviral therapy. These receptor sequences come from a man between 35 and 55 years old with HIV.

This clone was picked up one time. This rearrangement joins TRBV6-5 to TRBJ2-2; D not certain. Germline lookup yields CDR1 MNHEY and CDR2 SVGAGI. The CDR3 contains 13 residues. The ends were cut back, 2 bases at V and 4 bases at J, with 5 bases in the middle. In nucleotides, the CDR3 is TGTGCCAGCAGTTACGTCGCCACCGGGGAGCTGTTTTTT. Its translation is CASSYVATGELFF.

The genes are TRBV11-2 and TRBJ1-2, with a tentative D call TRBD1 (6 bases). Germline-derived CDR1 and CDR2 are SGHAT and FQNNGV. V was cut by 1 base and J by 7 bases, with 16 bases left in between. CDR3 length equals 15 residues. The CDR3 reads CASSLGSGVVGGYTF. The CDR3 DNA sequence: TGTGCCAGCAGCTTAGGATCAGGGGTCGTAGGTGGCTACACCTTC.

The genes are TRBV6-1 and TRBJ2-3; 9 bases align to TRBD1. Germline V gives CDR1 MNHNS, CDR2 SASEGT. The CDR3 has 15 residues. The trim removed 6 bases at V and 4 bases at J, leaving 8 bases unmatched. The DNA for the CDR3 is TGTGCCAGCAGGGAACCGGGACAGGGAGCAGATACGCAGTATTTT. Protein product: CASREPGQGADTQYF.

This chain uses TRBV14 with TRBJ1-1; the D gene is possibly TRBD1 (5 bases). The CDR3 spans 16 residues. Germline CDR1 and CDR2: SGHDN and FVKESK. The V end was cut by 0 bases, the J end by 0 bases, with 11 bases between. CDR3 in DNA: TGTGCCAGCAGCCAAGACGGCGGGACTCTGAACACTGAAGCTTTCTTT. Translated, it gives CASSQDGGTLNTEAFF. Using reference TRBV14 and TRBJ1-1 for the parts outside the CDR3, the full variable domain is EAGVTQFPSHSVIEKGQTVTLRCDPISGHDNLYWYRRVMGKEIKFLLHFVKESKQDESGMPNNRFLAERTGGTYSTLKVQPAELEDSGVYFCASSQDGGTLNTEAFFGQGTRLTVV.

The CDR3 nucleotides read TGTGCCAGCAACAGGGGGCCCGGTAATTCACCCCTCCACTTT. Protein: CASNRGPGNSPLHF. V is TRBV2 and J is TRBJ1-6; TRBD1 aligns across 9 bases. The CDR3 length is 14 residues. Germline lookup yields CDR1 SNHLY and CDR2 FYNNEI. The V and J ends lost 7 bases and 6 bases, in that order; junction bases with no gene match: 4.

This clone was detected once. The rearrangement joins TRBV29-1 to TRBJ2-1; 9 bases are a match to TRBD1. Per the germline V gene, CDR1 is SQVTM and CDR2 is ANQGSEA. This CDR3 has 15 residues. V was pared by 7 bases and J by 5 bases, with 12 bases of the junction left unmatched. The CDR3 region is CSGEPVTGGNNEQFF. DNA for the CDR3: TGCAGCGGCGAACCCGTGACAGGGGGTAACAATGAGCAGTTCTTC.

This clone was picked up one time. The V and J genes are TRBV2 and TRBJ2-7; D unresolved. V lost 2 bases, J lost 2 bases, and 13 bases lay in between. In germline, CDR1 is SNHLY, CDR2 FYNNEI. This CDR3 region has 15 residues. The CDR3 bases are TGTGCCAGCAGTGAATTCGCTAGATCTGCCTACGAGCAGTACTTC. Its protein is CASSEFARSAYEQYF.

This clone was counted once. The chain recombines TRBV11-3 with TRBJ2-7; 9 bases match TRBD1. The CDR3 spans 15 residues. Germline trimming cut 2 bases from V and 7 bases from J; bases unmatched to any gene: 9. Germline-derived CDR1 and CDR2 are SGHNT and YENEEA. Here the CDR3 DNA reads TGTGCCAGCAGCTTAAACGGACAGGGGATCGAGGAGCAGTACTTC. Translated, it gives CASSLNGQGIEEQYF.

This chain joins TRBV7-2 and TRBJ1-1; no reliable D call. This CDR3 comprises 13 residues. Germline values: CDR1 SGHTA, CDR2 FQGNSA. Trimming pared 1 base from V and 10 bases from J, leaving 13 bases between. CDR3 in amino acids: CASSLVPQQLAFF. The CDR3 DNA reads as TGTGCCAGCAGCTTAGTCCCACAGCAGTTAGCTTTCTTT.

The chain recombines TRBV15 with TRBJ1-5; D not certain. This CDR3 has 15 amino acids. V was cut by 5 bases and J by 7 bases, with 18 bases left in between. Germline V gene sequence: CDR1 LNHNV, CDR2 YYDKDF (reference sequence). CDR3 amino acids: CATSLDGNPDQPQHF. CDR3 coding DNA: TGTGCCACCAGCCTCGACGGGAATCCTGACCAGCCCCAGCATTTT.

J is TRBJ2-4 and V is TRBV7-2; D gene unclear. Trimming took off 5 bases at V and 0 bases at J, with 17 bases between the two ends. There are 17 residues in the CDR3. Germline lookup yields CDR1 SGHTA and CDR2 FQGNSA. CDR3 bases: TGTGCCAGCAGCCCCCCCCCAGCGAGTCTAGCCAAAAACATTCAGTACTTC. This translates into CASSPPPASLAKNIQYF.

The CDR3 bases are TGTGCCAGCAAAGACACTCCTGCTAGCACAGATACGCAGTATTTT. Protein: CASKDTPASTDTQYF. The chain employs TRBV2 and TRBJ2-3, with no clear D. The CDR3 is 15 amino acids. Germline lookup yields CDR1 SNHLY and CDR2 FYNNEI. Trimming took 7 bases from V and 0 from J, leaving 14 bases between them.

This chain joins TRBV7-6 and TRBJ2-2, with 7 bases identical to TRBD1. The trim removed 5 bases at V and 5 bases at J, leaving 8 bases unmatched. The germline CDR1 and CDR2 sequences are SGHVS and FNYEAQ. CDR3 length equals 15 residues. In nucleotides, the CDR3 is TGTGCCAGCAGCCCTCGGGACAGAAGGACCGGGGAGCTGTTTTTT. Translating gives CASSPRDRRTGELFF.

The rearrangement links TRBV5-1 to TRBJ2-4; perhaps D is TRBD1 or TRBD2 (6 bases each). V lost 1 base and J lost 7, with 12 bases in between. Germline loops: CDR1 SGHRS, CDR2 YFSETQ. The CDR3 consists of 14 residues. DNA for the CDR3: TGCGCCAGCAGCTTGTGGGGGGCTGAGAACATTCAGTACTTC. Translated, it gives CASSLWGAENIQYF. The full variable domain, rest sourced from reference TRBV5-1 and TRBJ2-4, is KAGVTQTPRYLIKTRGQQVTLSCSPISGHRSVSWYQQTPGQGLQFLFEYFSETQRNKGNFPGRFSGRQFSNSRSEMNVSTLELGDSALYLCASSLWGAENIQYFGAGTRLSVL.

The gene calls are TRBV18 and TRBJ2-1, with a possible D match to TRBD1 (6 bases). The CDR3 has 17 amino acids. The V gene lost 6 bases and the J gene lost 0 bases, with 18 bases spanning the gap. Germline V lookup: CDR1 KGHSH, CDR2 LQKENI. Here the CDR3 reads CASSTQGWGSSYNEQFF. The CDR3 DNA is TGTGCCAGCTCTACCCAGGGGTGGGGGAGCTCCTACAATGAGCAGTTCTTC. The full variable domain, rest sourced from reference TRBV18 and TRBJ2-1, is NAGVMQNPRHLVRRRGQEARLRCSPMKGHSHVYWYRQLPEEGLKFMVYLQKENIIDESGMPKERFSAEFPKEGPSILRIQQVVRGDSAAYFCASSTQGWGSSYNEQFFGPGTRLTVL.

This chain connects TRBV27 to TRBJ2-1; weak D call: TRBD2 (6 bases). The CDR3 has 12 amino acids. From germline, CDR1 is MNHEY and CDR2 SMNVEV (reference sequence). V lost 8 bases, J lost 3 bases, and 8 bases lay in between. This CDR3 is CASGDFYNEQFF. The CDR3 region has the DNA TGTGCCAGCGGGGACTTCTACAATGAGCAGTTCTTC.